This T cell receptor beta chain was recorded in a study of blood T cell repertoires in COVID-19. Overall study: The United States, Italy and Spain provided the acute and convalescent COVID-19 samples. Sample material is recorded as cDNA or gDNA derived from T cells, B-cell-depleted T cells, or PBMCs.

The germline V gene encodes CDR1 SGDLS and CDR2 YYNGEE. CDR3 length equals 14 residues. The V gene end was trimmed by 5 bases and the J gene end by 0 bases; junction bases not matched to a gene: 3. In the study's own analysis: The authors estimated nucleated cell counts from reference gene primer amplification. Using immunoSEQ multiplex PCR, the repertoire was profiled, and TCRdb retains in-frame clones only, with some absent. The V and J calls and clone size were taken over from that table, and D and trimming were inferred from the DNA. The sample lists fewer than 250,000 clones; roughly four fifths were seen once.

The gene calls are TRBV9 and TRBJ2-3; 7 nucleotides agree with TRBD1. The sequencing input was peripheral blood. This clonotype was sampled from a woman aged 40 to 49 with acute or convalescent COVID-19. CDR3 loop: CASSEGASTDTQYF. In nucleotides, the CDR3 is TGTGCCAGCAGTGAGGGGGCTAGCACAGATACGCAGTATTTT.